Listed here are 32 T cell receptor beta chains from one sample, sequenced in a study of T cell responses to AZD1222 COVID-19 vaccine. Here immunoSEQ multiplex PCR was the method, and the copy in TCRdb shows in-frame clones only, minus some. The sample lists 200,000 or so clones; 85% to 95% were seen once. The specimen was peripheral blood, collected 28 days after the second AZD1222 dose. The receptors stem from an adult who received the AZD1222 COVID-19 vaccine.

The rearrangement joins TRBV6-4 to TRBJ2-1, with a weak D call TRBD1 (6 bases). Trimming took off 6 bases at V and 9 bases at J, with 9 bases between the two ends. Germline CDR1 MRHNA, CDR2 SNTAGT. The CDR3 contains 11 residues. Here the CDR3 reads CASRTGLEQFF. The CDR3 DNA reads TGTGCCAGCAGAACAGGGCTTGAGCAGTTCTTC.

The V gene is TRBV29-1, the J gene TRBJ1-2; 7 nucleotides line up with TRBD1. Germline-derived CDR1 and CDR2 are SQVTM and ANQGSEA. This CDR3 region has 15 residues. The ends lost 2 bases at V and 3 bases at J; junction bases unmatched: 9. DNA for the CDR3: TGCAGCGTTGAACAGCAGGGACAGCAGTACTATGGCTACACCTTC. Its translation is CSVEQQGQQYYGYTF.

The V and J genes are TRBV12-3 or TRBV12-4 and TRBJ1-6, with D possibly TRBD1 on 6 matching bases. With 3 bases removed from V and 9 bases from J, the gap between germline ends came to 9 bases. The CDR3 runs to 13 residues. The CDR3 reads CASSLRGSSPLHF. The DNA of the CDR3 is TGTGCCAGCAGTTTGAGGGGGAGTTCACCCCTCCACTTT.

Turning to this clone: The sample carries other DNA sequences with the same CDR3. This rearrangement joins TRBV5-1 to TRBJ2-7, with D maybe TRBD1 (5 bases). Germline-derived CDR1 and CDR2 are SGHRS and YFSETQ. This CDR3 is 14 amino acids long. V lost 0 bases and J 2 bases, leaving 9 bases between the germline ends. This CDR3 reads CASSLGTTTYEQYF. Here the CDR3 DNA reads TGCGCCAGCAGCTTGGGGACAACGACCTACGAGCAGTACTTC.

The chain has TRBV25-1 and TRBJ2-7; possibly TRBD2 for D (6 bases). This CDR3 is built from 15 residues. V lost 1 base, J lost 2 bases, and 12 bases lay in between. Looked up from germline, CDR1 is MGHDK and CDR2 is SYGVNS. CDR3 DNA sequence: TGTGCCAGCAGTGAATGGCTCGGGGAGGCCTACGAGCAGTACTTC. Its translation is CASSEWLGEAYEQYF.

CDR3 protein: CASSFRGRDTQYF. In DNA, the CDR3 is TGTGCCAGTAGTTTCAGGGGGCGGGATACGCAGTATTTT. The chain employs TRBV19 and TRBJ2-3, with 8 bases that match TRBD1. With V trimmed by 5 bases and J by 6 bases, 4 bases remained unmatched. The CDR3 totals 13 residues. Germline-derived CDR1 and CDR2 are LNHDA and SQIVND (reference sequence). The full variable domain, its missing parts supplied by reference TRBV19 and TRBJ2-3, is DGGITQSPKYLFRKEGQNVTLSCEQNLNHDAMYWYRQDPGQGLRLIYYSQIVNDFQKGDIAEGYSVSREKKESFPLTVTSAQKNPTAFYLCASSFRGRDTQYFGPGTRLTVL.

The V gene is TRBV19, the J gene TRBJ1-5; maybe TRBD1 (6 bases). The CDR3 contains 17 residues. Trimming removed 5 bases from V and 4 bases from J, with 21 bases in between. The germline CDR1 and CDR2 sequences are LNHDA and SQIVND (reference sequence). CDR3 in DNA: TGTGCCAGTAGTGATCGAGACAGGCTCTCTCCTAATCAGCCCCAGCATTTT. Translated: CASSDRDRLSPNQPQHF. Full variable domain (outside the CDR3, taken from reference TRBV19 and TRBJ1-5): DGGITQSPKYLFRKEGQNVTLSCEQNLNHDAMYWYRQDPGQGLRLIYYSQIVNDFQKGDIAEGYSVSREKKESFPLTVTSAQKNPTAFYLCASSDRDRLSPNQPQHFGDGTRLSIL.

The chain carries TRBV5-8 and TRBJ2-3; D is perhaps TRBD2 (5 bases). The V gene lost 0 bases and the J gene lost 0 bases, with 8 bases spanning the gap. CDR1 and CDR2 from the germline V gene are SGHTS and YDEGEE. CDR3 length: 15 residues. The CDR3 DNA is TGTGCCAGCAGCTTGGGGCGGGTGAGCACAGATACGCAGTATTTT. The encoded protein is CASSLGRVSTDTQYF.

CDR3 DNA sequence: TGCGCCAGCAGCGTAGGGGGCAGTGAAAAACTGTTTTTT. This codes for CASSVGGSEKLFF. The J gene is TRBJ1-4, the V gene TRBV5-1, with TRBD1 identical over 7 bases. Germline V gene sequence: CDR1 SGHRS, CDR2 YFSETQ. The J segment lost 7 bases and the V segment lost 4 bases, leaving 4 bases of the junction unmatched. The CDR3 is 13 residues long. Using reference TRBV5-1 and TRBJ1-4 for the parts outside the CDR3, the full variable domain is KAGVTQTPRYLIKTRGQQVTLSCSPISGHRSVSWYQQTPGQGLQFLFEYFSETQRNKGNFPGRFSGRQFSNSRSEMNVSTLELGDSALYLCASSVGGSEKLFFGSGTQLSVL.

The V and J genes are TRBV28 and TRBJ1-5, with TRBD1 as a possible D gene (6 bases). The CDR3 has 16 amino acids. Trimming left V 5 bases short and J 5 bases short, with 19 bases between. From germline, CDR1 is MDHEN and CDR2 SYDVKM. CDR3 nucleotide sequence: TGTGCCAGCAGTCCAGTGGGGCCAGGGGACGATCAGCCCCAGCATTTT. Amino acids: CASSPVGPGDDQPQHF.

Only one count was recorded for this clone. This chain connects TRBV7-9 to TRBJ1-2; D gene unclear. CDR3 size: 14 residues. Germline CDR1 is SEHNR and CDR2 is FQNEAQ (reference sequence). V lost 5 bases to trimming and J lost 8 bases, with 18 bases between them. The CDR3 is CASSPEVGPYGYTF. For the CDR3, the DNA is TGTGCCAGCAGCCCTGAGGTAGGGCCTTACGGCTACACCTTC.

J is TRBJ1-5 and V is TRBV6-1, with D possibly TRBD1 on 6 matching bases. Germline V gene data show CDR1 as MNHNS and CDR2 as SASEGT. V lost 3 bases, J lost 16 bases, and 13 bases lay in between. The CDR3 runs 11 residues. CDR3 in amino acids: CASSETGFRHF. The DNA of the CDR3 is TGTGCCAGCAGTGAGACAGGATTCCGTCATTTT.

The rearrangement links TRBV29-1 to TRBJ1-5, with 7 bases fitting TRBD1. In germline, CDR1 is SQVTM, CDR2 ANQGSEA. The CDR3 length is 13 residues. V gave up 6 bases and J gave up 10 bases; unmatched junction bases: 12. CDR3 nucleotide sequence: TGCAGCGTGGGGGACAGTGTGGGTCGACCCCAGCATTTT. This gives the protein CSVGDSVGRPQHF.

The CDR3 DNA sequence: TGTGCCAGCAGCTTGCCAGGGGGCCCTTACGAGCAGTACTTC. Translation gives CASSLPGGPYEQYF. The chain employs TRBV7-9 and TRBJ2-7; 8 nucleotides line up with TRBD1. Trimming cost V 3 bases and J 4 bases; bases outside gene matches: 5. The CDR3 is 14 amino acids. Germline V gene data show CDR1 as SEHNR and CDR2 as FQNEAQ (reference sequence).

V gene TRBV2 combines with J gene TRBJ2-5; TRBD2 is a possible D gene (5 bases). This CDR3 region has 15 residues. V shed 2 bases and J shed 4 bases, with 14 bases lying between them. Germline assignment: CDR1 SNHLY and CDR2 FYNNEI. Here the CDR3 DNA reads TGTGCCAGCAGTGAATTTGTCTCGGCGGGAGAGACCCAGTACTTC. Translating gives CASSEFVSAGETQYF.

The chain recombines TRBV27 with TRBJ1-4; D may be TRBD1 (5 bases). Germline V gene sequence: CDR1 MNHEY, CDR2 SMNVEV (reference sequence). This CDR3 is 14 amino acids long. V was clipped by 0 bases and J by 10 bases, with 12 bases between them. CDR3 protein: CASSLSMRGGKLFF. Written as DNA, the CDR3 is TGTGCCAGCAGTTTATCGATGAGGGGAGGAAAACTGTTTTTT.

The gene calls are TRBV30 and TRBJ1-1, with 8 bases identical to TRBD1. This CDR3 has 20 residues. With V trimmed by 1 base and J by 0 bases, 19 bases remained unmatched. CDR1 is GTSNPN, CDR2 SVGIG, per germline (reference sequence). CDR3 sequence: CAWSAPFGTGTTNMNTEAFF. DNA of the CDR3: TGTGCCTGGAGTGCCCCGTTCGGGACAGGCACCACAAACATGAACACTGAAGCTTTCTTT. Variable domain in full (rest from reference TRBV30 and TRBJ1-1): SQTIHQWPATLVQPVGSPLSLECTVEGTSNPNLYWYRQAAGRGLQLLFYSVGIGQISSEVPQNLSASRPQDRQFILSSKKLLLSDSGFYLCAWSAPFGTGTTNMNTEAFFGQGTRLTVV.

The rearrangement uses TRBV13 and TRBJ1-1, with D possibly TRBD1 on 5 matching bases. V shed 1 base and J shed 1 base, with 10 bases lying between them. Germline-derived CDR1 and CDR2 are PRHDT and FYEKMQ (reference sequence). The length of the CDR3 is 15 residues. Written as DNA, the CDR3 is TGTGCCAGCAGCTTAGTGGGGCAAGGGAACACTGAAGCTTTCTTT. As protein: CASSLVGQGNTEAFF. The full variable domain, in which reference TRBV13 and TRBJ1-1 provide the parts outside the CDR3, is AAGVIQSPRHLIKEKRETATLKCYPIPRHDTVYWYQQGPGQDPQFLISFYEKMQSDKGSIPDRFSAQQFSDYHSELNMSSLELGDSALYFCASSLVGQGNTEAFFGQGTRLTVV.

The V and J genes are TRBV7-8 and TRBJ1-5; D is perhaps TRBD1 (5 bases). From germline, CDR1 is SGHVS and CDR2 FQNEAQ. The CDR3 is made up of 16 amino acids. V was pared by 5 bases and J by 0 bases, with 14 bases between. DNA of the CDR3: TGTGCCAGCAGCCCTCGACAGCCCTATAGCAATCAGCCCCAGCATTTT. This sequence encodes CASSPRQPYSNQPQHF.

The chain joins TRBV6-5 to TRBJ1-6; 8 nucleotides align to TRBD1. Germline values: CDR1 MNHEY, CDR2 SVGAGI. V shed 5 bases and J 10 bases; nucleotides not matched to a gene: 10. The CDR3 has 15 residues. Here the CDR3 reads CASSRSGTGGSPLHF. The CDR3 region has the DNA TGTGCCAGCAGTCGCTCCGGGACAGGAGGGTCACCCCTCCACTTT.

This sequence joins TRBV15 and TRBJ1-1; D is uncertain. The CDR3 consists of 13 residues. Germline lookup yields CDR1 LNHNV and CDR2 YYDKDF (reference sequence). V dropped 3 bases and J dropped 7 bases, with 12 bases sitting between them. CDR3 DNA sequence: TGTGCCACCAGCAGTTATGTGACATTTGAAGCTTTCTTT. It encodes CATSSYVTFEAFF.

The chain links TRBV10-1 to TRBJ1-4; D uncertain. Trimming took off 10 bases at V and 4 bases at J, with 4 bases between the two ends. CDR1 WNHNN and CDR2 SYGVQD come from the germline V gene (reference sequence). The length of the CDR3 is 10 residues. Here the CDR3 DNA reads TGCGCCATCCTTAATGAAAAACTGTTTTTT. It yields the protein CAILNEKLFF.

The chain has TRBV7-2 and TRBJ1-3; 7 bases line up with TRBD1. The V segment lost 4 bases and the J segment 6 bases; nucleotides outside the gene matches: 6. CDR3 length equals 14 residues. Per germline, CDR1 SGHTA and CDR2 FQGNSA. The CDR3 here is CASSSRQGKNTIYF. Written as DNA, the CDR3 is TGTGCCAGCAGCTCCCGACAGGGCAAAAACACCATATATTTT.

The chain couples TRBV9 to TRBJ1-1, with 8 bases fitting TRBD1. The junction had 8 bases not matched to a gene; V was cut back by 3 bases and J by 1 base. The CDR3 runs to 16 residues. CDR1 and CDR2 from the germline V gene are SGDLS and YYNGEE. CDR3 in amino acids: CASSAGGGQANTEAFF. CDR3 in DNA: TGTGCCAGCAGCGCAGGGGGGGGACAGGCGAACACTGAAGCTTTCTTT.

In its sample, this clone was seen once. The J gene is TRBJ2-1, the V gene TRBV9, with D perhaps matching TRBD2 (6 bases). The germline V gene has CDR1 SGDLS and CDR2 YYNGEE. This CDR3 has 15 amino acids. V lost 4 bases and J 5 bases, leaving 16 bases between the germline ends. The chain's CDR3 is CASSPGVGGNNEQFF. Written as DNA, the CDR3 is TGTGCCAGCAGCCCCGGGGTAGGCGGGAACAATGAGCAGTTCTTC.

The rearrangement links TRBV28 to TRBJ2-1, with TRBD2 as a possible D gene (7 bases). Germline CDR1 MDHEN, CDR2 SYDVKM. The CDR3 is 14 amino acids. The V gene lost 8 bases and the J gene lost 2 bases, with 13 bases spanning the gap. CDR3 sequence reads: CASGQGGAYNEQFF. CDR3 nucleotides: TGTGCCAGCGGCCAAGGGGGGGCCTACAATGAGCAGTTCTTC.

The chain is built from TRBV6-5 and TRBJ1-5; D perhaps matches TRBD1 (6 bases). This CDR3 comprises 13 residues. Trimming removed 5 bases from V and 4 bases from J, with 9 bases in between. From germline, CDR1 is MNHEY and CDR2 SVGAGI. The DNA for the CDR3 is TGTGCCAGCAGTCAACAGGGTAATCAGCCCCAGCATTTT. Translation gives CASSQQGNQPQHF.

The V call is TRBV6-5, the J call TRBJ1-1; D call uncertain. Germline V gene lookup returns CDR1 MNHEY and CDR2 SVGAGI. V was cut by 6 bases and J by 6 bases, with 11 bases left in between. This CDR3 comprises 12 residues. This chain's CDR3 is CASSTAGSEAFF. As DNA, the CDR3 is TGTGCCAGCAGCACCGCGGGCTCTGAAGCTTTCTTT.

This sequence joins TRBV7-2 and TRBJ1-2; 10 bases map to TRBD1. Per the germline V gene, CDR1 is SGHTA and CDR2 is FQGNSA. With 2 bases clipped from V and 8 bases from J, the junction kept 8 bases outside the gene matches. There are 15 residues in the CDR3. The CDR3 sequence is CASSLTGQGLGGYTF. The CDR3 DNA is TGTGCCAGCAGCTTAACGGGACAGGGGCTAGGGGGCTACACCTTC.

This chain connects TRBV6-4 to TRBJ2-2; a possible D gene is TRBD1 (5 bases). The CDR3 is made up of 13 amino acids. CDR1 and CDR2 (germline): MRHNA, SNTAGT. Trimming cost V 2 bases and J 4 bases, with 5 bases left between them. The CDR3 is CASSDRGTGELFF. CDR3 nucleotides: TGTGCCAGCAGTGACAGGGGCACCGGGGAGCTGTTTTTT.

The DNA of the CDR3 is TGTGCCAGCAGCTCGCCGGGACAGGTGGGATACGAGCAGTACTTC. Amino acids: CASSSPGQVGYEQYF. The V gene is TRBV5-6, the J gene TRBJ2-7; 8 nucleotides agree with TRBD1. Germline CDR1 is SGHDT and CDR2 is YYEEEE. The CDR3 has 15 residues. V shed 3 bases, J shed 4 bases, and the junction held 9 bases outside the gene matches.

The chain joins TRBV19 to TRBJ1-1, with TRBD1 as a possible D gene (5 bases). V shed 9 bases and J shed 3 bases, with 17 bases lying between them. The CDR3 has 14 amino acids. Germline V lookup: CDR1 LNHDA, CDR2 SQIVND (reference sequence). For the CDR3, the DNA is TGTGCCAGCTGGGGCACCCGCGGGGACACTGAAGCTTTCTTT. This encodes CASWGTRGDTEAFF.